This is a list of T cell receptor beta chains from one sample in a study of beta chain features in type 1 diabetes. The assay was immunoSEQ multiplex PCR, and TCRdb's table has in-frame clones only and misses some. This table holds 330,000 or so clones, over 10% found once. Material for sequencing was naive CD4+ T cells from blood. These receptors came from a young woman with type 1 diabetes. Both conserved end residues are part of each CDR3. The D gene is left open where the match is weak. Clone size is not always given. Where it is, it says once, few, many or a class for expanded clones.

>TRBJ2-3|TRBV6-6|NA|NA
TGTGCCAGCAGTTATTCGAGCACAGATACGCAGTATTTT
CASSYSSTDTQYF
>TRBJ2-6|TRBV7-9|few|NA
TGTGCCAGCATCAGTGACCTAGACCGCTCTGGGGCCAACGTCCTGACTTTC
CASISDLDRSGANVLTF
>TRBJ1-4|TRBV7-9|NA|NA
TGTGCCAGCAGCTCCACAGGGATATTCGAAAAACTGTTTTTT
CASSSTGIFEKLFF
>TRBJ2-5|TRBV11-3|NA|NA
TGTGCCAGCAGCTTAGAGCCGGACCGGGGATTTTTGACCCAGTACTTC
CASSLEPDRGFLTQYF
>TRBJ2-5|TRBV7-9|few|NA
TGTGCCAGCAGCCTTATCACAGGGATTGGGGAGACCCAGTACTTC
CASSLITGIGETQYF
>TRBJ2-3|TRBV5-1|few|TRBD2
TGCGCCAGCAGCGAAATCAATAGCGGGAGGTCCACAGATACGCAGTATTTT
CASSEINSGRSTDTQYF
>TRBJ2-7|TRBV2|few|NA
TGTGCCAGCAGTGAAGAGGGGCCGAACCGGGACTTC
CASSEEGPNRDF
>TRBJ2-2|TRBV9|few|TRBD1
TGTGCCAGCAGCCGACAGGGTCTGAACACCGGGGAGCTGTTTTTT
CASSRQGLNTGELFF
>TRBJ1-2|TRBV5-4|few|TRBD1
TGTGCCAGCAGCCTAGTACAGGGGGCAGGTGGCTACACCTTC
CASSLVQGAGGYTF
>TRBJ2-5|TRBV10-3|NA|TRBD2
TGTGCCATCAGTGAGTCCCCCAGCGGGGAAAGGACCCAGTACTTC
CAISESPSGERTQYF
>TRBJ1-2|TRBV6-6|few|TRBD1
TGTGCCAGCAGTTACCCCGGGACAGGGGGCGTCGGCTACACCTTC
CASSYPGTGGVGYTF
>TRBJ1-5|TRBV9|NA|NA
TGTGCCAGCAGCGTAGGAGGAGGGGGCAATCAGCCCCAGCATTTT
CASSVGGGGNQPQHF
>TRBJ1-2|TRBV9|NA|NA
TGTGCCAGCAGCTCGCCCGGGTCCTCCTATGGCTACACCTTC
CASSSPGSSYGYTF
>TRBJ2-5|TRBV5-1|NA|TRBD1
TGCGCCAGCAGCTGGGGCACGGGACAGGGATCGAGGGAGACCCAGTACTTC
CASSWGTGQGSRETQYF
>TRBJ2-4|TRBV7-2|NA|NA
TGTGCCAGCAGCCAAAGCGGGCAGGGATCGGAGTACTTC
CASSQSGQGSEYF
>TRBJ2-2|TRBV5-6|few|NA
TGTGCCAGCAGCTTGTTAGGTCTAGCGAACACCGGGGAGCTGTTTTTT
CASSLLGLANTGELFF
>TRBJ2-1|TRBV4-3|NA|TRBD2
TGCGCCAGCAGCCAAGGGACTAGCGGGAGCGGTGAGCAGTTCTTC
CASSQGTSGSGEQFF
>TRBJ1-4|TRBV27|NA|NA
TGTGCCAGCGGGGTAGTAGCGTACGGAAAACTGTTTTTT
CASGVVAYGKLFF
>TRBJ1-5|TRBV15|NA|NA
TGTGCCACCAGCCCGCGACCGGGGCCCCAGCATTTT
CATSPRPGPQHF